This T cell receptor (beta chain) came from a study of blood T cell repertoires in COVID-19 (dated by TCRdb to 2018 to 2021). For the wider study: The collaborator samples originated in the United States, Italy and Spain and spanned the acute and convalescent phases of COVID-19. The prospective study material was composed of cDNA or gDNA derived from T cells, B-cell-depleted T cells, or PBMCs. Deeply sampled blood TCRbeta repertoires from subjects exposed to, actively infected with, or recovered from COVID-19 were included in the dataset. The repertoires were made available in a free public database intended to serve as a resource for research on the immune response to SARS-CoV-2. Samples were obtained from the ongoing ImmuneRACE study (first 160 participants) and from 1,254 subjects provided by 6 global collaborators. The sample metadata nearly always contained a de-identified subject ID, COVID-19 status, age in years and sex. Where available, HLA class I and class II types were obtained from metadata supplied by the sample provider rather than from assay-based typing.

Collaborating institutions collected whole blood in K2EDTA tubes following their own protocols. Collaborator samples were shipped for TCRbeta analysis as frozen whole blood, isolated PBMCs, or DNA extracted from either sample type. TCRbeta CDR3 regions were amplified from genomic DNA by means of the immunoSEQ Assay, a bias-controlled multiplex PCR. In the authors' own workflow: The number of nucleated cells in each sample was estimated by amplification of reference gene primers within the assay. To quantify the absolute abundance of each unique TCRbeta CDR3 rearrangement, sequence reads were collapsed and filtered. For each sample, productive Simpson clonality was calculated by taking the square root of Simpson's diversity index across productive rearrangements. The immuneACCESS repertoire file appears here via TCRdb, limited to in-frame rearrangements. These files lack a portion of the clones; in checked studies, under half of the deficit traces to unresolved V genes, and the cause of the others is not known. The V and J calls and clone size are taken from that table; D and trimming were inferred from the DNA. This sample is represented by 120,000 to 150,000 clones; around nine tenths of them were singletons. In total, the top ten clones hold more than 1.5% of the sample.

This clone was seen just once. Its recognized antigen is unknown. Base qualities are not provided; no much larger clone lies one nucleotide away. Here is what the overall study found, with its caveats: Clinical and demographic metadata were provided uncurated, with the amount varying by source and participant.

This receptor was taken from a woman aged 55-69 years with acute or convalescent COVID-19. The sample comprised peripheral blood.

The CDR3 protein is CASSWGLAGESSYNEQFF. The DNA sequence follows: TGTGCCAGCAGCTGGGGCCTAGCGGGGGAGAGCTCCTACAATGAGCAGTTCTTC. Rearrangement joined TRBV5-6 to TRBJ2-1, with 10 bases aligning to TRBD2. In the germline V gene, CDR1 corresponds to SGHDT and CDR2 to YYEEEE. Its CDR3 holds 18 amino acids, cysteine through phenylalanine. Just CDR3 DNA is preserved here, 54 bases in frame from base 1. The germline V end is reduced by 3 bases and the J end by 0 bases; junction bases left unmatched: 9.